This T cell receptor (beta chain) stems from a study of technical replicates of blood from four donors. Here immunoSEQ multiplex PCR was the method, and the copy in TCRdb shows in-frame clones only, minus some. This sample has about 89,000 clones, with approximately 94% found just once. Trimming stripped 3 bases from V and 2 bases from J, with 7 bases between. The CDR3 is made up of 14 amino acids. Germline V gene data show CDR1 as LNHDA and CDR2 as SQIVND (reference sequence). This sequence was found in a human donor in good health. Input material: T cells isolated from PBMCs. The genes are TRBV19 and TRBJ1-4, with a possible D match to TRBD1 (5 bases). DNA of the CDR3: TGTGCCAGTAGTATTAGGGGTACTAATGAAAAACTGTTTTTT. It codes for CASSIRGTNEKLFF.